This TCR beta chain was retrieved from a study of T cell changes during pregnancy in multiple sclerosis. Libraries were prepared by immunoSEQ multiplex PCR; TCRdb keeps only in-frame clonotypes and omits some of them. There are under 40,000 clones in the sample; just over 90% occur only once, and approximately 12% lies in the top ten. This clone has only one observation. Sequencing used CD8+ T cells from peripheral blood mononuclear cells, obtained before pregnancy. The TCR comes from a female donor with multiple sclerosis, enrolled in a pregnancy study.

CDR3 DNA: TGTGCCAGCAGCCATACAGGGGGAACTCAAGAGACCCAGTACTTC. As protein: CASSHTGGTQETQYF. The chain uses TRBV7-9 and TRBJ2-5, with 8 bases fitting TRBD1. Germline CDR1 is SEHNR and CDR2 is FQNEAQ (reference sequence). The CDR3 sequence is 15 residues long. V trimming: 5 bases; J trimming: 2 bases; junction bases outside the gene matches: 7.